One and the same sample provided the 30 T cell receptor beta chains below, sequenced in a study of T cell clonality in common variable immunodeficiency. The table came from immunoSEQ multiplex PCR; TCRdb's copy has only in-frame clones and leaves some out. Observed in the sample are about 20,000 clones, none of them singletons. Whole-study results and caveats: In common variable immunodeficiency, TCR beta chains reportedly carried fewer deletions and N-nucleotide insertions.

These receptors have no identified antigens. Sequenced: peripheral blood mononuclear cells. Source of these receptors: a human donor with common variable immunodeficiency.

This clone has just a few counts. The CDR3 end is not reached by the read, which stops 3 residues before it; the germline J gene fills it in. The rearrangement uses TRBV25-1 and TRBJ2-5; 10 bases match TRBD2. Germline trimming cut 2 bases from V and 4 bases from J; bases unmatched to any gene: 10. CDR3 length: 17 amino acids. CDR1 is MGHDK and CDR2 is SYGVNS in the germline V gene. The CDR3 DNA, read in part, is TGTGCCAGCAGTGAAAATTTTAGCGGGAGGTGGAGAGAGACC. Its translation is CASSENFSGRWRET. The CDR3 reads in full as CASSENFSGRWRETQYF. Drawing the rest from reference TRBV25-1 and TRBJ2-5, the complete variable domain is EADIYQTPRYLVIGTGKKITLECSQTMGHDKMYWYQQDPGMELHLIHYSYGVNSTEKGDLSSESTVSRIRTEHFPLTLESARPSHTSQYLCASSENFSGRWRETQYFGPGTRLLVL.

Remarks on this clone: The read stops 3 residues short of the end of the CDR3; the missing end is completed from the germline J gene. The chain is built from TRBV2 and TRBJ2-4, with D possibly being TRBD2 (5 bases). CDR1 and CDR2 from the germline V gene are SNHLY and FYNNEI. This CDR3 comprises 16 residues. V was trimmed by 3 bases and J by 0 bases, leaving 12 bases between them. The CDR3 protein is CASSDGVIRAKNIQYF. The DNA read from the CDR3 is TGTGCCAGCAGTGACGGGGTCATACGAGCCAAAAACATT.

This clone was detected ten times or more. The read falls 3 residues short of the CDR3 end, and the missing part is taken from the germline J gene. This rearrangement joins TRBV5-4 to TRBJ2-1; 10 bases are a match to TRBD1. The CDR3 is 15 residues long. Per germline, CDR1 SGHNT and CDR2 YYREEE (reference sequence). Germline trimming cut 5 bases from V and 4 bases from J; bases unmatched to any gene: 6. CDR3 in amino acids: CASSFGQGEYNEQFF. The DNA read from the CDR3 is TGTGCCAGCAGTTTCGGACAGGGGGAATACAATGAG.

This clone showed up just a few times. With the read ending 3 residues before the CDR3 end, the germline J gene is used to fill in that end. This rearrangement joins TRBV30 to TRBJ1-1; possibly TRBD1 for D (5 bases). The germline V gene has CDR1 GTSNPN and CDR2 SVGIG (reference sequence). V lost 3 bases and J lost 1, with 12 bases in between. CDR3 length: 14 residues. This CDR3 reads CAWSFRGGNTEAFF. The DNA read from the CDR3 is TGTGCCTGGAGCTTCCGGGGGGGGAACACTGAA.

In its sample, this clone was seen a few times. The CDR3 extends 3 residues past the end of the read, so its final part is completed from the germline J gene. The gene calls are TRBV30 and TRBJ2-7; the D gene is possibly TRBD2 (5 bases). Germline V gives CDR1 GTSNPN, CDR2 SVGIG (reference sequence). V lost 0 bases to trimming and J lost 0 bases, with 15 bases between them. This CDR3 is 16 amino acids long. CDR3 amino acids: CAWSVRGLRSSYEQYF. CDR3 DNA, as far as it was read: TGTGCCTGGAGTGTACGAGGGCTCAGGAGCTCCTACGAG.

This clone has only a few counts. With the read ending 3 residues before the CDR3 end, the germline J gene is used to fill in that end. The chain links TRBV19 to TRBJ2-7, with TRBD1 as a possible D gene (6 bases). Trimming pared 4 bases from V and 2 bases from J, leaving 12 bases between. Germline CDR1 reads LNHDA; CDR2 reads SQIVND (reference sequence). The CDR3 has 14 residues. The sequenced CDR3 bases are TGTGCCAGTAGTAATTTTCAGGGGACCTACGAG. Protein product: CASSNFQGTYE. The whole CDR3 protein reads CASSNFQGTYEQYF.

This clone was seen a few times. The read terminates 3 residues before the CDR3 end, so the remaining end is supplied by the germline J gene. This rearrangement joins TRBV5-5 to TRBJ1-2, with D unclear. This CDR3 is built from 14 residues. Germline CDR1 SGHKS, CDR2 YYEKEE (reference sequence). With 0 bases removed from V and 4 bases from J, the gap between germline ends came to 10 bases. CDR3 DNA (partial): TGTGCCAGCAGCTTGGCCTACGAGCCCTATGGC. Residues: CASSLAYEPYG. The entire CDR3 is CASSLAYEPYGYTF. The whole variable domain, filled in from reference TRBV5-5 and TRBJ1-2, reads DAGVTQSPTHLIKTRGQQVTLRCSPISGHKSVSWYQQVLGQGPQFIFQYYEKEERGRGNFPDRFSARQFPNYSSELNVNALLLGDSALYLCASSLAYEPYGYTFGSGTRLTVV.

Comments on this clone: Read coverage stops 3 residues before the CDR3 terminus; the germline J gene supplies the remainder. The chain uses TRBV7-9 and TRBJ2-1; 7 nucleotides agree with TRBD2. The CDR3 contains 13 residues. The germline gives CDR1 SEHNR, CDR2 FQNEAQ (reference sequence). With V trimmed by 2 bases and J by 8 bases, 3 bases remained unmatched. Incomplete CDR3 DNA: TGTGCCAGCAGCTTATTCGCGGGGGATGAG. It codes for CASSLFAGDE. Given in full, the CDR3 is CASSLFAGDEQFF.

Comment on this clone: The CDR3 end falls 3 residues outside the read, so it is completed with the germline J gene. V is TRBV5-1 and J is TRBJ1-1; TRBD1 matches at 10 bases. This CDR3 spans 14 amino acids. Germline V gene data show CDR1 as SGHRS and CDR2 as YFSETQ. Losses at the gene ends were 2 bases for V and 7 bases for J; bases not matched to a gene: 5. The sequenced CDR3 bases are TGCGCCAGCAGCTTCCTAGGGGACAGGGGTGAA. This codes for CASSFLGDRGE. The entire CDR3 is CASSFLGDRGEAFF.

This clone was observed a handful of times. The CDR3 extends 3 residues past the end of the read, so its final part is completed from the germline J gene. The chain carries TRBV7-6 and TRBJ1-5; tentatively, D is TRBD1 (5 bases). The CDR3 consists of 15 residues. The V gene lost 5 bases and the J gene lost 4 bases, with 15 bases spanning the gap. Germline-derived CDR1 and CDR2 are SGHVS and FNYEAQ. The DNA read from the CDR3 is TGTGCCAGCAGCCCGACAGCCAAAATAAATCAGCCC. Its translation is CASSPTAKINQP. The CDR3 reads in full as CASSPTAKINQPQHF.

This clone was detected many times. The read is 3 residues too short to cover the CDR3 end, so that end is filled in from the germline J gene. The chain joins TRBV5-4 to TRBJ2-3; 11 bases line up with TRBD1. The J segment lost 4 bases and the V segment lost 4 bases, leaving 5 bases of the junction unmatched. Germline V gene data show CDR1 as SGHNT and CDR2 as YYREEE (reference sequence). The CDR3 contains 15 residues. The covered CDR3 bases are TGTGCCAGCAGCGCGCGGACAGGGGGCCCAGATACG. Translated: CASSARTGGPDT. The entire CDR3 sequence reads CASSARTGGPDTQYF. Complete variable domain (other parts from reference TRBV5-4 and TRBJ2-3): ETGVTQSPTHLIKTRGQQVTLRCSSQSGHNTVSWYQQALGQGPQFIFQYYREEENGRGNFPPRFSGLQFPNYSSELNVNALELDDSALYLCASSARTGGPDTQYFGPGTRLTVL.

Worth noting for this clone: The CDR3 is cut off 3 residues early in the read; its end comes from the germline J gene. This sequence joins TRBV6-2 or TRBV6-3 and TRBJ1-5; TRBD1 matches 7 bases. Germline CDR1 and CDR2: MNHEY and SVGEGT. This CDR3 contains 13 residues. V dropped 5 bases and J dropped 7; count of bases not matched to a gene: 5. The CDR3 bases that were read are TGTGCCAGCAGTGACAGGGCCCGACAGCCC. Translation gives CASSDRARQP. The complete CDR3 protein is CASSDRARQPQHF.

There are a few counts of this clone. The read terminates 3 residues before the CDR3 end, so the remaining end is supplied by the germline J gene. The V call is TRBV20-1, the J call TRBJ1-1; 9 bases align to TRBD1. The CDR3 spans 15 residues. Germline CDR1 and CDR2: DFQATT and SNEGSKA (reference sequence). V shed 0 bases and J 4 bases; nucleotides not matched to a gene: 6. The DNA read from the CDR3 is TGCAGTGCTAGAGACCCAGGGACAGGGAGCACTGAA. This gives the protein CSARDPGTGSTE. The entire CDR3 is CSARDPGTGSTEAFF.

With respect to this clone: The read ends 3 residues early relative to the CDR3; the germline J gene fills the gap. The rearrangement links TRBV20-1 to TRBJ2-1; 7 positions match TRBD2. Germline V gene sequence: CDR1 DFQATT, CDR2 SNEGSKA (reference sequence). V lost 3 bases to trimming and J lost 9 bases; unmatched junction nucleotides: 8. The CDR3 contains 13 residues. CDR3 bases read: TGCAGTGCTAGCCGAAGCGGGGTGACTGAG. Amino acid sequence: CSASRSGVTE. Given in full, the CDR3 is CSASRSGVTEQFF.

A note on this clone: The CDR3 goes on 3 residues after the read ends, and that part is filled in from the germline J gene. The identical CDR3 is also encoded by other nucleotide sequences in the sample. The V call is TRBV18, the J call TRBJ1-1; D call uncertain. Germline CDR1 KGHSH, CDR2 LQKENI. The CDR3 has 14 residues. Deletions cut 2 bases from V and 2 bases from J, with 9 bases between. The CDR3 region is CASSPMTLNTEAFF. CDR3 bases read: TGTGCCAGCTCACCAATGACACTCAACACTGAA.

This clone was detected only a few times. Read sequence stops 3 residues before the CDR3 end, and the germline J gene provides the missing end. The chain couples TRBV7-9 to TRBJ2-7, with TRBD1 matching over 10 bases. Germline assignment: CDR1 SEHNR and CDR2 FQNEAQ (reference sequence). The CDR3 length is 15 residues. Unmatched junction bases numbered 4, after V lost 2 bases and J lost 3 bases. The CDR3 DNA, read in part, is TGTGCCAGCAGCTTACCGGGGACAGGGGTCTACGAG. It codes for CASSLPGTGVYE. The entire CDR3 reads CASSLPGTGVYEQYF.

This clone turned up a few times. The read terminates 3 residues ahead of where the CDR3 ends, so the germline J gene completes it. This chain connects TRBV6-2 or TRBV6-3 to TRBJ2-2, with 10 bases fitting TRBD1. Looked up from germline, CDR1 is MNHEY and CDR2 is SVGEGT. V gave up 2 bases and J gave up 2 bases; unmatched junction bases: 2. The CDR3 length is 16 residues. The part of the CDR3 DNA that was read is TGTGCCAGCAGTTACCGGACAGGGGGAAACACCGGGGAG. Translated: CASSYRTGGNTGE. The complete CDR3 reads CASSYRTGGNTGELFF.

A remark on this clone: The sequence runs out 3 residues before the end of the CDR3; the remainder is reconstructed from the germline J gene. This chain connects TRBV18 to TRBJ2-1; D possibly uses TRBD1 or TRBD2 (5 bases each). The CDR3 is made up of 16 amino acids. V was cut by 4 bases and J by 7 bases, with 20 bases left in between. The germline CDR1 and CDR2 sequences are KGHSH and LQKENI. The CDR3 loop is CASSRSIGEGYNEQFF. The CDR3 bases that were read are TGTGCCAGCTCACGATCTATAGGAGAGGGGTATAATGAG. Filled out from reference TRBV18 and TRBJ2-1, the complete variable domain reads NAGVMQNPRHLVRRRGQEARLRCSPMKGHSHVYWYRQLPEEGLKFMVYLQKENIIDESGMPKERFSAEFPKEGPSILRIQQVVRGDSAAYFCASSRSIGEGYNEQFFGPGTRLTVL.

The sample holds a few counts of this clone. The read ends 3 residues early relative to the CDR3; the germline J gene fills the gap. The J gene is TRBJ2-5, the V gene TRBV6-2 or TRBV6-3, with TRBD1 as a possible D gene (5 bases). V was shortened by 5 bases and J by 7 bases, with 17 bases between the two germline ends. CDR1 and CDR2 (germline): MNHEY, SVGEGT. The CDR3 spans 14 residues. The CDR3 bases that were read are TGTGCCAGCAGTCCCCGAATAGGGGTTCTGACC. It encodes CASSPRIGVLT. The whole CDR3 is CASSPRIGVLTQYF.

This clone was observed a few times. The CDR3 end falls 3 residues outside the read, so it is completed with the germline J gene. The chain links TRBV2 to TRBJ1-6; 8 bases agree with TRBD1. The CDR3 spans 14 residues. V was pared by 2 bases and J by 10 bases, with 4 bases of the junction left unmatched. Germline V gene lookup returns CDR1 SNHLY and CDR2 FYNNEI. The chain's CDR3 is CASSETGGRSPLHF. The covered CDR3 bases are TGTGCCAGCAGTGAAACAGGGGGAAGGTCACCC.

With regard to this clone: The read is 3 residues too short to cover the CDR3 end, so that end is filled in from the germline J gene. This chain connects TRBV7-9 to TRBJ2-7; TRBD2 agrees at 7 bases. The CDR3 extends over 14 amino acids. V shed 1 base, J shed 3 bases, and the junction held 3 bases outside the gene matches. From germline, CDR1 is SEHNR and CDR2 FQNEAQ (reference sequence). Partial CDR3 DNA: TGTGCCAGCAGCTTAGGGCTAGCGGTCTACGAG. It is translated as CASSLGLAVYE. The CDR3 in full is CASSLGLAVYEQYF.

This clone occurred a few times. A junction end diverges from the germline sequence, so it may reflect a read error. From the germline J gene comes the end of the CDR3, since the read stops 3 residues before it. The rearrangement uses TRBV18 and TRBJ2-5, with D uncertain. The CDR3 loop spans 12 amino acids. Germline-derived CDR1 and CDR2 are KGHSH and LQKENI. CDR3 sequence: CASPPIRETQYF. The part of the CDR3 DNA that was read is TGTGCCAGCCCACCAATTCGAGAGACC.

Concerning this clone: Read sequence stops 3 residues before the CDR3 end, and the germline J gene provides the missing end. This chain connects TRBV20-1 to TRBJ2-1, with D unclear. Germline V gene lookup returns CDR1 DFQATT and CDR2 SNEGSKA (reference sequence). This CDR3 is built from 15 residues. V lost 6 bases and J 5 bases, leaving 20 bases between the germline ends. The covered CDR3 bases are TGCAGTGCCACCAATCGCGCTAAATCCGACAATGAG. It encodes CSATNRAKSDNE. The CDR3, in full, reads CSATNRAKSDNEQFF.

Incomplete CDR3 DNA: TGTGCCAGCAGCCTAAACAGGAACACTGAA. It yields the protein CASSLNRNTE. The full CDR3 protein reads CASSLNRNTEAFF. The chain is built from TRBV7-2 and TRBJ1-1; the D is unclear. The sequenced fragment ends 3 residues before the CDR3 boundary, so the rest is inferred from the germline J gene. CDR1 and CDR2 from the germline V gene are SGHTA and FQGNSA. V was clipped by 5 bases and J by 1 base, with 8 bases between them. CDR3 length equals 13 residues.

This clone was picked up a small number of times. Read sequence stops 3 residues before the CDR3 end, and the germline J gene provides the missing end. The chain is built from TRBV18 and TRBJ1-5; D is possibly TRBD1 (6 bases). The CDR3 length is 16 residues. Germline loops: CDR1 KGHSH, CDR2 LQKENI. V lost 3 bases to trimming and J lost 3 bases, with 15 bases between them. CDR3 sequence reads: CASSPQETGNNQPQHF. The part of the CDR3 DNA that was read is TGTGCCAGCTCACCCCAAGAGACAGGAAACAATCAGCCC.

This clone came up many times. This CDR3 reads CASSESTRTQYF. The sequenced part of the CDR3 DNA is TGCGCCAGCAGTGAGTCGACTAGAACG. This chain links TRBV10-1 with TRBJ2-3; a possible D gene is TRBD2 (6 bases). With the read ending 3 residues before the CDR3 end, the germline J gene is used to fill in that end. Germline assignment: CDR1 WNHNN and CDR2 SYGVQD (reference sequence). The CDR3 loop spans 12 amino acids.

Worth noting for this clone: The sequence runs out 3 residues before the end of the CDR3; the remainder is reconstructed from the germline J gene. The chain carries TRBV19 and TRBJ1-5; tentative D call: TRBD1 (6 bases). This CDR3 is 16 amino acids long. The germline V gene encodes CDR1 LNHDA and CDR2 SQIVND (reference sequence). Trimming shortened V by 0 bases and J by 3 bases, and 12 bases separated the two germline ends. The CDR3 loop is CASSIDPGHNNQPQHF. The sequenced part of the CDR3 DNA is TGTGCCAGTAGTATAGACCCGGGACACAACAATCAGCCC.

Of note for this clone: The CDR3 extends 3 residues past the end of the read, so its final part is completed from the germline J gene. J is TRBJ2-1 and V is TRBV6-1, with TRBD1 matching 11 bases. V gave up 4 bases and J gave up 5 bases; unmatched junction bases: 7. This CDR3 is built from 16 residues. Germline V gene lookup returns CDR1 MNHNS and CDR2 SASEGT. CDR3 sequence: CASSGIRGQGDNEQFF. CDR3 bases read: TGTGCCAGCAGTGGCATACGGGGACAGGGGGACAATGAG.

Comment on this clone: The sequence runs out 3 residues before the end of the CDR3; the remainder is reconstructed from the germline J gene. The chain employs TRBV30 and TRBJ2-7; the D gene is possibly TRBD1 (6 bases). The length of the CDR3 is 13 residues. Germline CDR1 reads GTSNPN; CDR2 reads SVGIG (reference sequence). The V and J ends lost 2 bases and 2 bases respectively, with 10 bases between them. CDR3 loop: CAWSRPGAYEQYF. Partial CDR3 DNA: TGTGCCTGGAGTCGTCCAGGGGCCTACGAG.

This clone was counted only a few times. The read is 3 residues too short to cover the CDR3 end, so that end is filled in from the germline J gene. The chain couples TRBV19 to TRBJ2-5, with D perhaps matching TRBD1 (6 bases). With 9 bases removed from V and 2 bases from J, the gap between germline ends came to 13 bases. Germline loops: CDR1 LNHDA, CDR2 SQIVND (reference sequence). The length of the CDR3 is 13 residues. CDR3 protein: CASRGQSQETQYF. Partial CDR3 DNA: TGTGCCAGCCGCGGACAGAGTCAAGAGACC.